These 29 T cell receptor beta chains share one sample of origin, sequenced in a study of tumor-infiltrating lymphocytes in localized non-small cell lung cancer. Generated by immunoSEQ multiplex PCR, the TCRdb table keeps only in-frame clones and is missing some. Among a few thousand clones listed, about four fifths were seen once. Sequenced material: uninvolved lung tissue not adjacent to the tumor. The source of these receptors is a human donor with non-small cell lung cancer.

This CDR3 reads CAWSVWGTGNTIYF. CDR3 nucleotide sequence: TGTGCCTGGAGTGTATGGGGGACTGGAAACACCATATATTTT. The genes are TRBV30 and TRBJ1-3; possibly TRBD1 for D (5 bases). The length of the CDR3 is 14 residues. Looked up from germline, CDR1 is GTSNPN and CDR2 is SVGIG (reference sequence). V was shortened by 0 bases and J by 2 bases, with 8 bases between the two germline ends.

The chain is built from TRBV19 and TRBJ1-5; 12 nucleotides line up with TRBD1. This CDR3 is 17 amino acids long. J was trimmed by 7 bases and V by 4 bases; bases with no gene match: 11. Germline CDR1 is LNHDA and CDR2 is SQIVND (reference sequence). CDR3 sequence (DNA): TGTGCCAGTAGTAAGGCGGGACAGGGGGCGATTGGCCAGCCCCAGCATTTT. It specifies CASSKAGQGAIGQPQHF.

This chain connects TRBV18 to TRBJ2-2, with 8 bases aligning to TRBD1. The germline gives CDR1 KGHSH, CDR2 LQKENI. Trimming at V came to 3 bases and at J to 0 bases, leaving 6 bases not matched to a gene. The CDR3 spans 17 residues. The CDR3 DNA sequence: TGTGCCAGCTCACCCCGGACAGGGCCGTCGAACACCGGGGAGCTGTTTTTT. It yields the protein CASSPRTGPSNTGELFF.

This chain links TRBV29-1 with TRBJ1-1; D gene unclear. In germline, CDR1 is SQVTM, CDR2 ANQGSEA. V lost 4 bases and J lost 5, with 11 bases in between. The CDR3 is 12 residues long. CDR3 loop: CSVVPPRTEAFF. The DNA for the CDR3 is TGCAGCGTTGTCCCCCCCCGGACTGAAGCTTTCTTT.

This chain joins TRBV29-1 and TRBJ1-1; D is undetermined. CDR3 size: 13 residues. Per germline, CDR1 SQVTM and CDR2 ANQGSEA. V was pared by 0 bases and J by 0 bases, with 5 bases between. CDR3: CSVEDTLNTEAFF. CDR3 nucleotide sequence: TGCAGCGTTGAAGACACACTGAACACTGAAGCTTTCTTT.

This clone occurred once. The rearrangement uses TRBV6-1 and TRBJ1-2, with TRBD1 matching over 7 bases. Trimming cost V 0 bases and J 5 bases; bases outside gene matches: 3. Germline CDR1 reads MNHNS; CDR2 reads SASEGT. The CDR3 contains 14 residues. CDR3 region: CASSEASGGYGYTF. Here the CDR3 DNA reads TGTGCCAGCAGTGAAGCATCAGGGGGATATGGCTACACCTTC.

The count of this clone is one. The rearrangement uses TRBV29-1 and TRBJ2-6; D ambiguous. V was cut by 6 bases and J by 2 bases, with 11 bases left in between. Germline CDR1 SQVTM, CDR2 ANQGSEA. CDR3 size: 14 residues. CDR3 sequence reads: CSVSAGAGANVLTF. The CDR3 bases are TGCAGCGTCAGCGCAGGCGCTGGGGCCAACGTCCTGACTTTC.

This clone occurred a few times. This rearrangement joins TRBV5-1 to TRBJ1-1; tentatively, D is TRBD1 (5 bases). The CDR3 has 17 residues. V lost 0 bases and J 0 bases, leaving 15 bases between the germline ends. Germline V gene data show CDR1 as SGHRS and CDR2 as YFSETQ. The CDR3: CASSLAGAEYLNTEAFF. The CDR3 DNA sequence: TGCGCCAGCAGCTTGGCCGGGGCAGAGTACTTGAACACTGAAGCTTTCTTT.

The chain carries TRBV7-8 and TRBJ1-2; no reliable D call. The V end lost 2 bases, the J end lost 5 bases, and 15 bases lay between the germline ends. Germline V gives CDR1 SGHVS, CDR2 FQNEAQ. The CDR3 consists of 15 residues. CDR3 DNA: TGTGCCAGCAGCTTACTTCGAGTTCCAATGTATGGCTACACCTTC. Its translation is CASSLLRVPMYGYTF.

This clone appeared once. The CDR3 sequence: CASSPHPQVANTEAFF. DNA for the CDR3: TGTGCCAGCAGCCCGCACCCCCAAGTAGCCAACACTGAAGCTTTCTTT. The genes are TRBV7-3 and TRBJ1-1, with D unclear. The CDR3 length is 16 residues. Germline V gene data show CDR1 as SGHTA and CDR2 as FQGTGA. Trimming left V 5 bases short and J 2 bases short, with 18 bases between.

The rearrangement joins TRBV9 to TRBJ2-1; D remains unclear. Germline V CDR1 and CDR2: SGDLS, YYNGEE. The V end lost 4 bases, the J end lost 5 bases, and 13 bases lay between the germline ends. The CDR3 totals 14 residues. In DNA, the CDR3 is TGTGCCAGCAGCCCCTCCCCAACCCACAATGAGCAGTTCTTC. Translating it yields CASSPSPTHNEQFF.

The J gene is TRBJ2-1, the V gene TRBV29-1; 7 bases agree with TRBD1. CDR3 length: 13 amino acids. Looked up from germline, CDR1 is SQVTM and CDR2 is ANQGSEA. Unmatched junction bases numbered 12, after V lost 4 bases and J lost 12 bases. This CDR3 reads CSVARGQGNLQFF. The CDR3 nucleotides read TGCAGCGTTGCTAGGGGGCAGGGCAATTTGCAGTTCTTC.

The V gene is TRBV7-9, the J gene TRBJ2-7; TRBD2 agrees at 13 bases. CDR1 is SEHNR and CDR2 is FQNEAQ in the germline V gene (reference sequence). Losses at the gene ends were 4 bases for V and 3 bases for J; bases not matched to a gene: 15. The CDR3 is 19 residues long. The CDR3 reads CASSSSGTSGGVHLYEQYF. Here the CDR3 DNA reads TGTGCCAGCAGCTCATCCGGAACTAGCGGGGGGGTCCACCTCTACGAGCAGTACTTC.

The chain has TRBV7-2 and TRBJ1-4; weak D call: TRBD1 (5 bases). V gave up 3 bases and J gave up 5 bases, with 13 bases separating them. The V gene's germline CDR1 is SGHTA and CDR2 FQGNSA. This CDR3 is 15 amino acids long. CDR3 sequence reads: CASSLGVWDNEKLFF. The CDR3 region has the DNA TGTGCCAGCAGCTTGGGAGTATGGGACAATGAAAAACTGTTTTTT.

In DNA, the CDR3 is TGTGCTAGTGACACCCTCGACAGGGGCCCGAACACTGAAGCTTTCTTT. Encoded protein: CASDTLDRGPNTEAFF. The J gene is TRBJ1-1, the V gene TRBV12-5; 8 bases are a match to TRBD1. Germline CDR1 and CDR2: LGHNT and FRNRAP. V dropped 7 bases and J dropped 1; count of bases not matched to a gene: 11. The CDR3 consists of 16 residues.

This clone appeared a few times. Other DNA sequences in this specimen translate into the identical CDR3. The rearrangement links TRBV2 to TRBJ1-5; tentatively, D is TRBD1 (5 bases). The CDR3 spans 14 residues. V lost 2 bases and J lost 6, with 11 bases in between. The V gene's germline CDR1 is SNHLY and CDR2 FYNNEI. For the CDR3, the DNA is TGTGCCAGCAGTGAAAATCAGGGTAGTCAGCCCCAGCATTTT. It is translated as CASSENQGSQPQHF.

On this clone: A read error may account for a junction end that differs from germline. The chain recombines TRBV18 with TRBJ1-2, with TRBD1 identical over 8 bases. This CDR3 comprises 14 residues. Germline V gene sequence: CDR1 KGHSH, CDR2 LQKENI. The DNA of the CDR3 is TGTGCCAGCTCGCCACAGGGGGACGACTATGGCTACACCTTC. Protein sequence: CASSPQGDDYGYTF.

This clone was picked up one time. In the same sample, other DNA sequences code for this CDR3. CDR3 loop: CASSYGRGGHNEQFF. CDR3 nucleotide sequence: TGTGCCAGCAGTTACGGGCGGGGGGGGCACAATGAGCAGTTCTTC. The J gene is TRBJ2-1, the V gene TRBV6-5; 9 bases match TRBD2. The trim removed 2 bases at V and 5 bases at J, leaving 4 bases unmatched. The CDR3 consists of 15 residues. Germline V gene data show CDR1 as MNHEY and CDR2 as SVGAGI.

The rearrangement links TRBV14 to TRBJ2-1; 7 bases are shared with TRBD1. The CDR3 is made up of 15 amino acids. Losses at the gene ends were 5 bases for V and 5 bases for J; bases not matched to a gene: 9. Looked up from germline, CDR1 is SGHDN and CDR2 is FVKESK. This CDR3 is CASSSRDSLNNEQFF. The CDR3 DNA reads TGTGCCAGCAGCTCCAGGGACAGCCTCAACAATGAGCAGTTCTTC.

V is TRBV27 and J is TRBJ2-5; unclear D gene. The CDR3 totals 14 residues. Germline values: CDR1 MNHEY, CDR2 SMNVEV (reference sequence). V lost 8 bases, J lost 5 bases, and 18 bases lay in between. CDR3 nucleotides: TGTGCCAGCGCTTGGGCCCCAAACGGGGAGACCCAGTACTTC. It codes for CASAWAPNGETQYF.

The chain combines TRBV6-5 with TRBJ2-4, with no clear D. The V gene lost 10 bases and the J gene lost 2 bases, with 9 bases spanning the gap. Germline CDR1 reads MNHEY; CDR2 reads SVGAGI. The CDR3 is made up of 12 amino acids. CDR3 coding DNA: TGTGCCACCAGATCGACCAAAAACATTCAGTACTTC. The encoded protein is CATRSTKNIQYF.

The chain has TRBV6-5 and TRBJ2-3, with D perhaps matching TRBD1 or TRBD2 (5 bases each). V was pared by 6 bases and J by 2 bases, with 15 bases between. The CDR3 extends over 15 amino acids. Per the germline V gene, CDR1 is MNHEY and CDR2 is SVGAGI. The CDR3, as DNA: TGTGCCAGCAGACAGAGTGGAGGACACACAGATACGCAGTATTTT. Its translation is CASRQSGGHTDTQYF.

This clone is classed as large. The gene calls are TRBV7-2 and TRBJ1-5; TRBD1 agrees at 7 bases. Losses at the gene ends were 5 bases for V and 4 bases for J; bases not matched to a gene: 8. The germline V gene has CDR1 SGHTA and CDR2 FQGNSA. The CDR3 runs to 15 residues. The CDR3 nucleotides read TGTGCCAGCAGCCCCCAGGGGGTCGGAAATCAGCCCCAGCATTTT. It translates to CASSPQGVGNQPQHF.

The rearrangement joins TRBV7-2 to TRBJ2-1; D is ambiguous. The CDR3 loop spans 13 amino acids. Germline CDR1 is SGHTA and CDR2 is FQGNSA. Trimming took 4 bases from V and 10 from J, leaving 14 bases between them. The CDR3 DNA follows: TGTGCCAGCAGCTCCGGGCGGCGGCAGGAGCAGTTCTTC. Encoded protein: CASSSGRRQEQFF.

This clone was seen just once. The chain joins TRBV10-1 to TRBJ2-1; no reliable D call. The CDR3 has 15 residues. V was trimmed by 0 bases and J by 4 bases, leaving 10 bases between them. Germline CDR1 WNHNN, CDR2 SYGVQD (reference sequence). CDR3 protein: CASSESRLQYNEQFF. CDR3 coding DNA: TGCGCCAGCAGTGAGTCGCGGCTACAATACAATGAGCAGTTCTTC.

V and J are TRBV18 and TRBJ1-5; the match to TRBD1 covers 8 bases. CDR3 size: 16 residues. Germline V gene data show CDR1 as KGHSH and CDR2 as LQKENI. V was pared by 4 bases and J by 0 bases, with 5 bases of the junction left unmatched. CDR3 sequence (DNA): TGTGCCAGCTCACTTAACAGGGGGGATAGCAATCAGCCCCAGCATTTT. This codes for CASSLNRGDSNQPQHF.

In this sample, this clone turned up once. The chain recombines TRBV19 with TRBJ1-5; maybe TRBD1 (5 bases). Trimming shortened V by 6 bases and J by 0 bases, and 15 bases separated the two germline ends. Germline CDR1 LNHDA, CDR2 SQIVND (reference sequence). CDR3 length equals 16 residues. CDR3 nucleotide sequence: TGTGCCAGTAGCGCATACGGGGGTTATAGCAATCAGCCCCAGCATTTT. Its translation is CASSAYGGYSNQPQHF. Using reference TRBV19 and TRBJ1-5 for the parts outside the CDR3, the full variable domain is DGGITQSPKYLFRKEGQNVTLSCEQNLNHDAMYWYRQDPGQGLRLIYYSQIVNDFQKGDIAEGYSVSREKKESFPLTVTSAQKNPTAFYLCASSAYGGYSNQPQHFGDGTRLSIL.

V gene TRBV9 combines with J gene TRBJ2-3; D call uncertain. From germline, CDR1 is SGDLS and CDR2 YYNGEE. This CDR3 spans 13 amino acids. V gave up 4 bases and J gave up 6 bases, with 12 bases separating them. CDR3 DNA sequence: TGTGCCAGCAGCTTCCGTCAGGTGGATACGCAGTATTTT. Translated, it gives CASSFRQVDTQYF.

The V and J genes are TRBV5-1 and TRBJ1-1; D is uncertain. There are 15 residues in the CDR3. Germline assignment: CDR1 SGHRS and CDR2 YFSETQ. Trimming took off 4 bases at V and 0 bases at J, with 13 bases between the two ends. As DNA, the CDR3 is TGCGCCAGCAGCCGGTCGACCTTTGTGAACACTGAAGCTTTCTTT. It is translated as CASSRSTFVNTEAFF.